Listed below are T cell receptor beta chains from one sample, sequenced in a study of blood T cell repertoires in COVID-19. TCRdb's table, derived via immunoSEQ multiplex PCR, lists solely in-frame clones and lacks some. Counted here are approximately 140,000 clones, 84% occurring once; the ten biggest clones make up 5.5% to 7.5%. Specimen: PBMCs or T cells enriched from blood (not recorded which). These receptors were taken from a woman aged 50 to 60 who had been exposed to COVID-19. CDR3s include the opening cysteine and the closing phenylalanine or tryptophan. A D gene is named only where the DNA matches it firmly. A row's size may be missing; if present it is once, few, many or a size class.

clone_size j_call d_call v_call cdr3_nt cdr3_aa
. TRBJ1-2 . TRBV7-9 TGTGCCAGCAGCTTAGTCAAAGGGGCAGCCTACCGGGGCTACACCTTC CASSLVKGAAYRGYTF
. TRBJ1-6 . TRBV4-1 TGCGCCAGCAGCCCTGCGAGCTCCTATAATTCACCCCTCCACTTT CASSPASSYNSPLHF
once TRBJ2-1 TRBD1 TRBV29-1 TGCAGCGTTGAAAGACAGGGGGCGCCCAATGAGCAGTTCTTC CSVERQGAPNEQFF
. TRBJ2-5 . TRBV5-4 TGTGCCAGCAGCTTGGGGGGGCAGGTCAGAGAGACCCAGTACTTC CASSLGGQVRETQYF
once TRBJ2-5 TRBD2 TRBV4-2 TGTGCCAGCAGCCAAGATGGGGCGGCGGGAGAACAAGAGACCCAGTACTTC CASSQDGAAGEQETQYF
. TRBJ2-1 . TRBV7-2 TGTGCCAGCAGCTTAACTCGGGGATCCTACAATGAGCAGTTCTTC CASSLTRGSYNEQFF
. TRBJ2-7 TRBD2 TRBV9 TGTGCCAGCTCCGCCTTTTTAGCGGGAGTGAACGAGCAGTACTTC CASSAFLAGVNEQYF
once TRBJ2-7 . TRBV4-3 TGCGCCAGCAGCCATGCAACGGAGGGCGCGTACGAGCAGTACTTC CASSHATEGAYEQYF
. TRBJ2-2 TRBD2 TRBV18 TGTGCCAGCTCACCAGGGACTAGCGCGATCGGGGAGCTGTTTTTT CASSPGTSAIGELFF
. TRBJ2-3 TRBD2 TRBV29-1 TGCAGCGGCACTAGCGGGTCGGGGGATACGCAGTATTTT CSGTSGSGDTQYF
. TRBJ2-5 TRBD1 TRBV7-2 TGTGCCAGTTCACCCAGACAGGGGATAGAAGAGACCCAGTACTTC CASSPRQGIEETQYF
. TRBJ2-3 TRBD2 TRBV29-1 TGCAGCGGTGGGCTGGGACTAGGAACAGATACGCAGTATTTT CSGGLGLGTDTQYF
. TRBJ2-7 TRBD1 TRBV19 TGTGCCAGTAGTCCACAGGGGGCGCTGACGGACGAGCAGTACTTC CASSPQGALTDEQYF
. TRBJ2-7 . TRBV30 TGTGCCTGGAGTGCAGGATGGGGCGACGGAAGCTCCTACGAGCAGTACTTC CAWSAGWGDGSSYEQYF
. TRBJ1-4 TRBD1 TRBV18 TGTGCCAGCTCACCGACAGGGAGTGAAAAACTGTTTTTT CASSPTGSEKLFF
. TRBJ2-1 TRBD2 TRBV9 TGTGCCAGCAGCCGGACTAGCGGGGGGTACAATGAGCAGTTCTTC CASSRTSGGYNEQFF
. TRBJ2-1 TRBD2 TRBV7-3 TGTGCCAGCAGCCCCCTGGGGGGGGCCTACAATGAGCAGTTCTTC CASSPLGGAYNEQFF
. TRBJ2-5 . TRBV21-1 TGTGCCATCCCCCCAACCGGGACAGGGCAGGAGACCCAGTACTTC CAIPPTGTGQETQYF
. TRBJ1-2 . TRBV6-5 TGTGCCAGCAGAGCAGGGTGGGCTAACTATGGCTACACCTTC CASRAGWANYGYTF
. TRBJ2-7 TRBD2 TRBV7-2 TGTGCCAGCAGCTTCGGGGCGGGGGGGCCGTGGTACGAGCAGTACTTC CASSFGAGGPWYEQYF
. TRBJ2-1 . TRBV11-3 TGTGCCAGCAGCTTACAGGGGCGCGCTCACAATGAGCAGTTCTTC CASSLQGRAHNEQFF
. TRBJ1-3 TRBD1 TRBV9 TGTGCCAGCAGCACCTTGACAGGGGGCGCTGGAAACACCATATATTTT CASSTLTGGAGNTIYF
. TRBJ1-5 TRBD1 TRBV7-2 TGTGCCAGCAGCTCCCGGGACAGGGACAATCAGCCCCAGCATTTT CASSSRDRDNQPQHF
. TRBJ2-6 . TRBV5-1 TGCGCCAGCAGGAGCGGGGGACAGGGATTCCTCGGGGCCAACGTCCTGACTTTC CASRSGGQGFLGANVLTF
. TRBJ1-5 . TRBV24-1 TGTGCCACCAGTGATAACCACTCAGGCGTCCAGCCCCAGCATTTT CATSDNHSGVQPQHF
. TRBJ2-1 . TRBV29-1 TGCAGCGTTCGCGGGGCCGGAGATGAGCAGTTCTTC CSVRGAGDEQFF
. TRBJ2-7 TRBD1 TRBV27 TGTGCCAGCAGTTTCCTCGGACAGGGGACAGGCGAGCAGTACTTC CASSFLGQGTGEQYF
. TRBJ2-7 TRBD1 TRBV5-1 TGCGCCAGCAGCGCCCGACAGGGGAGCTCCTACGAGCAGTACTTC CASSARQGSSYEQYF
. TRBJ2-1 TRBD2 TRBV6-5 TGTGCCAGCAGTTACTCGAGACTAGCGGGCAATGAGCAGTTCTTC CASSYSRLAGNEQFF
. TRBJ1-2 TRBD1 TRBV5-1 TGCGCCAGCAGCTCTCTGACCCGGACAGGGACCTATGGCTACACCTTC CASSSLTRTGTYGYTF
. TRBJ2-1 . TRBV12-1 TGTGCCAGCAGCTTTCGGGAGGGCCGTGGATACAATGAGCAGTTCTTC CASSFREGRGYNEQFF
. TRBJ1-2 . TRBV7-9 TGTGCCAGCAGCCTTCCCTCCCTCCAGGGCTACACCTTC CASSLPSLQGYTF
. TRBJ2-7 . TRBV6-4 TGTGCCAGCAGCGGCAGAGCGGTGGCCTACGAGCAGTACTTC CASSGRAVAYEQYF
. TRBJ2-3 . TRBV4-3 TGCGCCAGCAGCCAGAGTTGGACAGCCAGCACAGATACGCAGTATTTT CASSQSWTASTDTQYF
. TRBJ1-2 . TRBV2 TGTGCCAGCAGCCGAGACAGCTCCTATGGCTACACCTTC CASSRDSSYGYTF
. TRBJ2-3 TRBD1 TRBV19 TGTGCCAGTAGTATAACCGGGACAGGCACCACAGATACGCAGTATTTT CASSITGTGTTDTQYF
. TRBJ2-7 TRBD2 TRBV3-1/TRBV3-2 TGTGCCAGCCATAGGGGGGCGGGAGGGCCCTACGAGCAGTACTTC CASHRGAGGPYEQYF
. TRBJ1-1 TRBD1 TRBV11-2 TGTGCCAGCAGCTCGGGACAGTTGAATGTTATGAACACTGAAGCTTTCTTT CASSSGQLNVMNTEAFF
few TRBJ2-7 TRBD2 TRBV14 TGTGCCAGCAGCCAAGTCGGCGGGGGGGTAACCTACGAGCAGTACTTC CASSQVGGGVTYEQYF
once TRBJ1-2 . TRBV6-2/TRBV6-3 TGTGCCAGCAGTTACTCCCCGGTCGGTGGCTACACCTTC CASSYSPVGGYTF
once TRBJ2-1 TRBD1 TRBV10-1 TGCGCCAGCAGTACCAGGACAGGGCGGGCCAATGAGCAGTTCTTC CASSTRTGRANEQFF
. TRBJ2-2 . TRBV9 TGTGCCAGCAGCGTAGGGGTAAGGAGCACCGGGGAGCTGTTTTTT CASSVGVRSTGELFF
. TRBJ2-7 . TRBV25-1 TGTGCCAGCTCCAAACAGGGTAACTACGAGCAGTACTTC CASSKQGNYEQYF
. TRBJ2-2 . TRBV4-2 TGTGCCAGCAGCCAAGGAGTCGGGGGAGTGGGCACCGGGGAGCTGTTTTTT CASSQGVGGVGTGELFF
. TRBJ2-3 TRBD2 TRBV10-2 TGCGCCAGCAACCTAGCGGGGGGACAACATACGCAGTATTTT CASNLAGGQHTQYF
. TRBJ1-2 . TRBV5-6 TGTGCCAGCAGCTTACAGGGTGGAGGCTACACCTTC CASSLQGGGYTF
once TRBJ1-1 . TRBV21-1 TGTGCCAGCAGCGAAAGGACGACAGGGTTAATGAACACTGAAGCTTTCTTT CASSERTTGLMNTEAFF
. TRBJ1-3 TRBD1 TRBV9 TGTGCCAGCAGCCCTCGGACAGGCCCTATCTCTGGAAACACCATATATTTT CASSPRTGPISGNTIYF
. TRBJ2-1 TRBD2 TRBV3-1/TRBV3-2 TGTGCCAGCGGGGGGGGTTACAATGAGCAGTTCTTC CASGGGYNEQFF
. TRBJ1-6 . TRBV9 TGTGCCAGCAGCGTAGAACACAGGGTCAATTCACCCCTCCACTTT CASSVEHRVNSPLHF
. TRBJ1-5 TRBD1 TRBV6-5 TGTGCCAGCCGACAGGGAAGCAATCAGCCCCAGCATTTT CASRQGSNQPQHF
. TRBJ2-4 TRBD1 TRBV7-2 TGTGCCAGCAGCTTAGCACAGGGGGCGACCAACATTCAGTACTTC CASSLAQGATNIQYF
few TRBJ1-6 . TRBV5-1 TGCGCCAGCAGCTTGGTGGGGGGAAATTCACCCCTCCACTTT CASSLVGGNSPLHF
. TRBJ1-2 . TRBV7-9 TGTGCCAGCAGCTCCTCCGGGTTTAGCGGCTACACCTTC CASSSSGFSGYTF
. TRBJ1-1 TRBD1 TRBV25-1 TGTGCCAGCAGGGGACAGGGATCGTGGACTGAAGCTTTCTTT CASRGQGSWTEAFF